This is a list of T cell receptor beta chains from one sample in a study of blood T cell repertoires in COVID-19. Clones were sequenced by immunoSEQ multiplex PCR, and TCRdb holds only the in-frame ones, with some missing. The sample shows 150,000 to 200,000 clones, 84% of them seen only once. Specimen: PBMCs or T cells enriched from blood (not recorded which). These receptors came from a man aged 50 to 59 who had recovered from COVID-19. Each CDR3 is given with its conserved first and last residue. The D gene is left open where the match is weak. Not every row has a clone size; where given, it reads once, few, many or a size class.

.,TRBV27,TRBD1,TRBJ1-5,TGTGCCAGCAGTTTTAGGGGGCCCTATAGCAATCAGCTCCAGCATTTT,CASSFRGPYSNQLQHF
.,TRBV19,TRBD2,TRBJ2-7,TGTGCCAGTTCTAGCGGGGGGATCTCCTACGAGCAGTACTTC,CASSSGGISYEQYF
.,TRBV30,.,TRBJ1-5,TGTGCCTGGAGTGCCGGGAACGATCAGCCCCAGCATTTT,CAWSAGNDQPQHF
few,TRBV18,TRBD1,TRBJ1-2,TGTGCCAGCTCACAGGACAGGGCTCCCTATGGCTACACCTTC,CASSQDRAPYGYTF
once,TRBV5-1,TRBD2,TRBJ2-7,TGCGCCAGCAGCCCCCCTACTAGCGGGGGTTACGAGCAGTACTTC,CASSPPTSGGYEQYF
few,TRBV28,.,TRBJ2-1,TGTGCCAGCAGTCCCATATTCCCCTCAGCGGATGAGCAGTTCTTC,CASSPIFPSADEQFF
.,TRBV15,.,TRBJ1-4,TGTGCCACCAGCCCTGAGATGGGGGGATGGAAACTGTTTTTT,CATSPEMGGWKLFF
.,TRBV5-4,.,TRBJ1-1,TGTGCCAGCAGCGGGACACAGATGAACACTGAAGCTTTCTTT,CASSGTQMNTEAFF
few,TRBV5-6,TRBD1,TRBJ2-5,TGTGCCAGCAGCTTGGTCTTAGGGACAGGGGAAGAGACCCAGTACTTC,CASSLVLGTGEETQYF
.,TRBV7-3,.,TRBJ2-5,TGTGCCAGCAGCTTAAACCCCGGACGGGAATCGGAGACCCAGTACTTC,CASSLNPGRESETQYF